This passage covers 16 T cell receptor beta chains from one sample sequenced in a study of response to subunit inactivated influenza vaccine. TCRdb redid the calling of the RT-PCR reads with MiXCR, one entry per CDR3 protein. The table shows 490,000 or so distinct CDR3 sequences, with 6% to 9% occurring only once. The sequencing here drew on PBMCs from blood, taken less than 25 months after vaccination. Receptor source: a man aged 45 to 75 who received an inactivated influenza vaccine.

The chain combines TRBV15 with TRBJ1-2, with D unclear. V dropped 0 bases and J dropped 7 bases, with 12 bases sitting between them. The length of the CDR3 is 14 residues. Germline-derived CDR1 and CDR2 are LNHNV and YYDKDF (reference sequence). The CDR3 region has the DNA TGTGCCACCAGCAGAGATCTCGACTTAGGTGGCTACACCTTC. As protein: CATSRDLDLGGYTF.

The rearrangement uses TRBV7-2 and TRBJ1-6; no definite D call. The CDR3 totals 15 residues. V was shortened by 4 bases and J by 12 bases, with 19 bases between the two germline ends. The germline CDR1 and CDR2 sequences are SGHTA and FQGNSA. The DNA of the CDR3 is TGTGCCAGCAGCTCTGCCGTCGGCTACAGAGAACCCCTCCACTTT. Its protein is CASSSAVGYREPLHF.

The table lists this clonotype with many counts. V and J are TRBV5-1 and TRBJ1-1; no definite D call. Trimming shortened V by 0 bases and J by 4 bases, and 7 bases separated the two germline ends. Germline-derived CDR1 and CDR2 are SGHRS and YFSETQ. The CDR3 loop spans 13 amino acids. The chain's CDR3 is CASSLGAATEAFF. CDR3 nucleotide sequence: TGCGCCAGCAGCTTGGGGGCAGCCACTGAAGCTTTCTTT.

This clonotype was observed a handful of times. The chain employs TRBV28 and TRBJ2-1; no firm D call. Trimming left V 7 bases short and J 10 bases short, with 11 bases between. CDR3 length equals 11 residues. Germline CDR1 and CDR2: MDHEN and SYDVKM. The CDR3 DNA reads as TGTGCCAGCACAAGACGCCACGAGCAGTTCTTC. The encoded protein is CASTRRHEQFF.

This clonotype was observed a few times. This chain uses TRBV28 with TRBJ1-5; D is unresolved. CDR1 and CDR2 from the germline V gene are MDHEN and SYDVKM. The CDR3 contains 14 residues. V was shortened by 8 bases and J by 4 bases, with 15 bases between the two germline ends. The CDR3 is CASSLQLGNQPQHF. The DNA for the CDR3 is TGTGCCAGCTCCCTCCAGCTCGGTAATCAGCCCCAGCATTTT.

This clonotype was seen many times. This CDR3 is CASSEVGGTYYGYTF. CDR3 DNA: TGTGCCAGCAGTGAAGTAGGGGGTACCTACTATGGCTACACCTTC. This chain connects TRBV2 to TRBJ1-2; perhaps TRBD1 as D (6 bases). The CDR3 covers 15 residues. CDR1 is SNHLY and CDR2 is FYNNEI in the germline V gene. V shed 1 base and J shed 3 bases, with 12 bases lying between them.

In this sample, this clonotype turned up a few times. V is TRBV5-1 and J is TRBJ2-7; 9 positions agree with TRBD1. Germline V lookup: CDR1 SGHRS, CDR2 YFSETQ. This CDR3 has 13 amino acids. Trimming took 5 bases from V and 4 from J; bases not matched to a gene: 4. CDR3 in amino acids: CASRRDREYEQYF. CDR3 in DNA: TGCGCCAGCAGACGGGACAGGGAATACGAGCAGTACTTC.

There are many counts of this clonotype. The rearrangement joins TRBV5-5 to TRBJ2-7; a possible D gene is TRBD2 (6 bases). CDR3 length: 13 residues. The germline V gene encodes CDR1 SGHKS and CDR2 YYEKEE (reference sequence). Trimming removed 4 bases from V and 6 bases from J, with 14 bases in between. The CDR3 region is CASSPGSLTEQYF. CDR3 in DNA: TGTGCCAGCAGCCCCGGGAGTTTGACCGAGCAGTACTTC.

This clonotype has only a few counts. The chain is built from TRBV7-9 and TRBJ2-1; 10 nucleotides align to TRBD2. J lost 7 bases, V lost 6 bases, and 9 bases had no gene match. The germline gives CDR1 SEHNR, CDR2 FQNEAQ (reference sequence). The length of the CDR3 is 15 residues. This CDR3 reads CASRSLAGDGNEQFF. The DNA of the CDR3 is TGTGCCAGCAGATCCCTAGCGGGAGACGGGAATGAGCAGTTCTTC.

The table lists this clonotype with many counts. The CDR3 DNA sequence: TGTGCCAGCAGCCAAGATTCGACTCAGCCCCAGCATTTT. Translation gives CASSQDSTQPQHF. The chain has TRBV14 and TRBJ1-5; no reliable D call. V lost 0 bases and J lost 6, with 6 bases in between. The CDR3 extends over 13 amino acids. CDR1 is SGHDN and CDR2 is FVKESK in the germline V gene.

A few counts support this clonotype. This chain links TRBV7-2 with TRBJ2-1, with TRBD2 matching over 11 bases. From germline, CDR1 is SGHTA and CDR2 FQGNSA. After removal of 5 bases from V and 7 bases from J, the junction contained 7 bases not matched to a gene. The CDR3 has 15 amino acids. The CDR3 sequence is CASSPTSGSWNEQFF. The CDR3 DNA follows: TGTGCCAGCAGCCCTACTAGCGGGAGTTGGAATGAGCAGTTCTTC.

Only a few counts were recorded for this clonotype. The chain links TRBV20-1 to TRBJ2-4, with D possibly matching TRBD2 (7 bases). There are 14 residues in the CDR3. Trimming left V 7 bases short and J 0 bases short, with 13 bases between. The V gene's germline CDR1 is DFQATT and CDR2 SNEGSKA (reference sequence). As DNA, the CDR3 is TGCAGTGGAGGGGGGGGGATAGCCAAAAACATTCAGTACTTC. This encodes CSGGGGIAKNIQYF.

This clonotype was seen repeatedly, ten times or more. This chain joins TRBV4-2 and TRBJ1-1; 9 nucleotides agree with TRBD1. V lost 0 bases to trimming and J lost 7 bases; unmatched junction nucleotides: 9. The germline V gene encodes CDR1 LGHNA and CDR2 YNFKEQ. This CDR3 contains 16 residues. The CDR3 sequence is CASSQEQGALGGEAFF. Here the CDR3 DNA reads TGTGCCAGCAGCCAAGAACAGGGGGCTCTGGGCGGTGAAGCTTTCTTT.

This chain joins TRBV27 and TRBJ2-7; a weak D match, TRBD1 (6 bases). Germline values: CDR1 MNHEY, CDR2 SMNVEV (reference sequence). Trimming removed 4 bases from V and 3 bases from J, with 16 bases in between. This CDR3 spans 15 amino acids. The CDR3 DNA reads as TGTGCCAGCAGTTCCAGGACAGAAGAACTCTACGAGCAGTACTTC. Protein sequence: CASSSRTEELYEQYF.

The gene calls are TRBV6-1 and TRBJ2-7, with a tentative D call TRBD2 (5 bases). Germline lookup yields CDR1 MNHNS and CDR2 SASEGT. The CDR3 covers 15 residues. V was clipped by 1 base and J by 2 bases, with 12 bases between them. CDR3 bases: TGTGCCAGCAGTGAAGTGGCGGGCCCCACCTACGAGCAGTACTTC. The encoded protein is CASSEVAGPTYEQYF.

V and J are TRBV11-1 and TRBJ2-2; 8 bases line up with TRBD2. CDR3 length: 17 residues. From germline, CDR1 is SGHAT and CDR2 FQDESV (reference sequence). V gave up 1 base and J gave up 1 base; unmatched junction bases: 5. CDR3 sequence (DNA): TGTGCCAGCAGCTTAGACCCCAGCGGGGGGAACACCGGGGAGCTGTTTTTT. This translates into CASSLDPSGGNTGELFF.